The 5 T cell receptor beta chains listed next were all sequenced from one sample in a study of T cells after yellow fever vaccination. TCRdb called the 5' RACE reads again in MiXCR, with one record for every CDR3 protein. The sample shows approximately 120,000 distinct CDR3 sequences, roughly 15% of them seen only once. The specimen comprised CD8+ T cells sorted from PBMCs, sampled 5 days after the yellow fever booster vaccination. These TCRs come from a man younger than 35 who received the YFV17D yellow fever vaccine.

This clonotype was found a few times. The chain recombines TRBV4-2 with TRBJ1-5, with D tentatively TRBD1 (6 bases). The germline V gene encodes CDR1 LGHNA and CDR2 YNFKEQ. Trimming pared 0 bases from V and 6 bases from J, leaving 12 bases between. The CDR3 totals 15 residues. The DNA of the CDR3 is TGTGCCAGCAGCCAAGATATGGGCAGGGGTCAGCCCCAGCATTTT. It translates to CASSQDMGRGQPQHF.

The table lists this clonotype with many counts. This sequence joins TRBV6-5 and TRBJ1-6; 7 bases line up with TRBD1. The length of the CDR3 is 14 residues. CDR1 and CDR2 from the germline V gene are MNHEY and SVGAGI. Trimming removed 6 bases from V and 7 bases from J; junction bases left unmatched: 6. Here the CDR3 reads CASRPTGRNSPLHF. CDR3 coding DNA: TGTGCCAGCAGACCGACAGGGAGGAATTCACCCCTCCACTTT.

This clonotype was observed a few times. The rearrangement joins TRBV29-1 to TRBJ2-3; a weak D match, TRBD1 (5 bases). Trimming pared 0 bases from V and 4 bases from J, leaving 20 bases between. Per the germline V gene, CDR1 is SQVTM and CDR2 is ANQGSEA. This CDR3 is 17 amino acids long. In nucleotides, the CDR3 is TGCAGCGTTGAAGACCTAGGGGCCGAAGCTCTCGCAGATACGCAGTATTTT. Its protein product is CSVEDLGAEALADTQYF.

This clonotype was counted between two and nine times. The CDR3 sequence: CASSQPDSNQPQHF. In DNA form, the CDR3 reads TGCGCCAGCAGCCAGCCTGATAGCAATCAGCCCCAGCATTTT. The chain links TRBV4-1 to TRBJ1-5, with D uncertain. Trimming took off 3 bases at V and 0 bases at J, with 6 bases between the two ends. CDR1 and CDR2 from the germline V gene are MGHRA and YSYEKL. The CDR3 extends over 14 amino acids.

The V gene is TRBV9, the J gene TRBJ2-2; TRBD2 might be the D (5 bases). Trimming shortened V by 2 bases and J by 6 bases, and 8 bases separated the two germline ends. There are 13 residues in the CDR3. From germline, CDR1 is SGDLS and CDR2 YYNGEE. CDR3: CASSVGSAGELFF. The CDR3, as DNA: TGTGCCAGCAGCGTGGGGAGCGCCGGGGAGCTGTTTTTT.